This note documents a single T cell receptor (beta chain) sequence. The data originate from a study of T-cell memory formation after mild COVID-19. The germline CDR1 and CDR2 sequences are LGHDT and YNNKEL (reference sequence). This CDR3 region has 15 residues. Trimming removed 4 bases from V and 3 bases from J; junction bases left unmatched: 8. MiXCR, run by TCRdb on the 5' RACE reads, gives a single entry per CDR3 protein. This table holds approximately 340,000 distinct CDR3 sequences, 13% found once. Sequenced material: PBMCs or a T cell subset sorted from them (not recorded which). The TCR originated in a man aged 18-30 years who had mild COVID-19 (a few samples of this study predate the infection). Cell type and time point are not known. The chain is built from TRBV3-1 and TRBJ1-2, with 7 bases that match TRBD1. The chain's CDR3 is CASSPRGAEDYGYTF. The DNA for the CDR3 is TGTGCCAGCAGCCCCAGGGGGGCCGAGGACTATGGCTACACCTTC.